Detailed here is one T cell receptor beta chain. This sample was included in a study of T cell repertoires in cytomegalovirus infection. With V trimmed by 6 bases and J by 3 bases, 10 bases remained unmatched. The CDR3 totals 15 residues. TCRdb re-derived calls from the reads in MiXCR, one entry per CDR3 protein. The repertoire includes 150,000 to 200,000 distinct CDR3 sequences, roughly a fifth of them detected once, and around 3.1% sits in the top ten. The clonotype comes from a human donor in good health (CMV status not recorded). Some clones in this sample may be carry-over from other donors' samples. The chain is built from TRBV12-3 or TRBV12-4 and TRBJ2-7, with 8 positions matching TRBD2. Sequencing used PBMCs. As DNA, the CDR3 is TGTGCCAGCAGAGGAGTACTAGCGGCGATCTACGAGCAGTACTTC. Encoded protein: CASRGVLAAIYEQYF.